The TCR beta chain under discussion was sequenced for a study of shared clonotypes between healthy human individuals. Unmatched junction bases numbered 3, after V lost 0 bases and J lost 6 bases. This CDR3 has 15 residues. CDR1 is SGDLS and CDR2 is YYNGEE in the germline V gene. The method was immunoSEQ multiplex PCR; TCRdb's version includes in-frame clones alone and lacks a portion of them. This sample has around 1,000,000 clones, with about 72% found just once. Sequenced sample: memory CD4+ T cells from PBMCs. Subset given: CD45RA-negative fraction. The receptor was derived from a man aged 18 to 30 in good health. Some clones in this sample may be carry-over from other donors' samples. The chain joins TRBV9 to TRBJ1-5; 10 bases fit TRBD1. CDR3 residues: CASSVGTGGGQPQHF. DNA of the CDR3: TGTGCCAGCAGCGTAGGGACAGGGGGGGGTCAGCCCCAGCATTTT.